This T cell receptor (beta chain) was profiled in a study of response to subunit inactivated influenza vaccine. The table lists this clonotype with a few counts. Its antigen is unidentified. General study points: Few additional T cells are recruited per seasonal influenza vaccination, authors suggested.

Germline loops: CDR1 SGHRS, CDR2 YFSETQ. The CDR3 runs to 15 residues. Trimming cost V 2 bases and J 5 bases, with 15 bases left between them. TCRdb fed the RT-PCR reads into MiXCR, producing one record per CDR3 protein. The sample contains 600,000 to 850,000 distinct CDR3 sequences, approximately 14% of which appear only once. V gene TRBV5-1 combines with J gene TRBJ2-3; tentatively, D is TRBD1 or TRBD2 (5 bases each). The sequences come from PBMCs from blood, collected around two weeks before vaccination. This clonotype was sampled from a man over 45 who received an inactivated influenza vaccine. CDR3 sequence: CASSLHGTGGDTQYF. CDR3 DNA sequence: TGCGCCAGCAGCTTACATGGGACCGGAGGAGATACGCAGTATTTT.